The next 32 T cell receptor beta chains were all read from a single sample in a study of cytomegalovirus exposure and HLA in healthy donors. The PCR was carried out with 60 Vbeta primers and 13 Jbeta primers. Measured with immunoSEQ multiplex PCR; TCRdb has only the in-frame clones, and not every one. This sample carries over 150,000 clones, roughly four fifths of them seen once, and the ten largest clones take about 11%. Sequencing input: PBMCs. These receptors all come from a man aged 50 to 60 in good health and CMV-seropositive.

This CDR3 is CASSSSGYEAFF. In DNA form, the CDR3 reads TGTGCCAGCAGTTCATCAGGGTATGAAGCTTTCTTT. The chain joins TRBV6-1 to TRBJ1-1; tentatively, D is TRBD1 (5 bases). This CDR3 has 12 amino acids. The germline CDR1 and CDR2 sequences are MNHNS and SASEGT. The V gene lost 5 bases and the J gene lost 7 bases, with 11 bases spanning the gap.

This clone appeared a single time. This chain links TRBV23-1 with TRBJ1-2, with 10 bases identical to TRBD1. TRBV23-1 is an ORF for which the function is uncertain. The V gene end was trimmed by 2 bases and the J gene end by 4 bases; junction bases not matched to a gene: 7. The CDR3 contains 16 residues. CDR3 loop: CASSQPDRGHGYGYTF. In DNA form, the CDR3 reads TGCGCCAGCAGTCAACCTGACAGGGGGCATGGCTATGGCTACACCTTC.

The chain employs TRBV9 and TRBJ1-4, with 10 bases fitting TRBD1. The trim removed 1 base at V and 7 bases at J, leaving 4 bases unmatched. CDR3 length equals 15 residues. CDR1 and CDR2 from the germline V gene are SGDLS and YYNGEE. The CDR3 sequence: CASSVTGTGAEKLFF. As DNA, the CDR3 is TGTGCCAGCAGCGTAACCGGGACAGGGGCTGAAAAACTGTTTTTT.

J is TRBJ2-7 and V is TRBV5-5, with D perhaps TRBD1 (5 bases). The CDR3 spans 14 residues. Germline CDR1 reads SGHKS; CDR2 reads YYEKEE (reference sequence). The V and J ends lost 5 bases and 6 bases respectively, with 18 bases between them. CDR3 DNA sequence: TGTGCCAGCAGTGAAAGTAGGGGTGTTTTCGAGCAGTACTTC. The encoded protein is CASSESRGVFEQYF.

This chain joins TRBV7-2 and TRBJ1-3; a weak D match, TRBD1 (5 bases). Germline CDR1 SGHTA, CDR2 FQGNSA. The germline V and J ends were trimmed by 4 bases and 2 bases, with 9 bases remaining between them. The CDR3 contains 14 residues. The CDR3 sequence: CASSYVRAGNTIYF. The CDR3 DNA reads TGTGCCAGCAGCTACGTCAGGGCTGGAAACACCATATATTTT.

In regard to this clone: At one of its ends the junction is not consistent with the germline gene, which may arise from a read error. The same CDR3 also results from other DNA sequences found in this sample. V and J are TRBV5-5 and TRBJ1-1; tentative D call: TRBD1 (5 bases). Germline assignment: CDR1 SGHKS and CDR2 YYEKEE (reference sequence). The CDR3 sequence is 14 residues long. CDR3: CASSLLAGNTEAFF. The DNA of the CDR3 is TGTGCCAGCAGCTTGCTGGCAGGGAACACTGAGGCTTTCTTT.

The rearrangement links TRBV5-1 to TRBJ2-5, with TRBD1 identical over 7 bases. V was clipped by 4 bases and J by 1 base; unmatched bases: 4. The CDR3 is 14 amino acids. Germline assignment: CDR1 SGHRS and CDR2 YFSETQ. The CDR3 DNA follows: TGCGCCAGCAGCCCGGGACAGACCCAAGAGACCCAGTACTTC. Amino acid sequence: CASSPGQTQETQYF.

This chain connects TRBV4-2 to TRBJ2-5, with D possibly matching TRBD1 (5 bases). The DNA matches TRBJ2-7 better at its end, which makes the J call doubtful. In germline, CDR1 is LGHNA, CDR2 YNFKEQ. The CDR3 totals 16 residues. The CDR3 DNA reads TGTGCCAGCAGCCAAGATCTTTGGCAGGGTAGGTACGAGCAGTACTTC. As protein: CASSQDLWQGRYEQYF.

The chain recombines TRBV20-1 with TRBJ1-2; D unresolved. Trimming removed 4 bases from V and 4 bases from J, with 7 bases in between. CDR3 size: 11 residues. CDR1 is DFQATT and CDR2 is SNEGSKA in the germline V gene (reference sequence). The CDR3 loop reads CSATLTYGYTF. CDR3 nucleotides: TGCAGTGCTACCCTAACCTATGGCTACACCTTC.

The V gene is TRBV15, the J gene TRBJ2-7, with 9 positions matching TRBD1. Looked up from germline, CDR1 is LNHNV and CDR2 is YYDKDF (reference sequence). Germline trimming cut 3 bases from V and 5 bases from J; bases unmatched to any gene: 5. The CDR3 consists of 14 residues. CDR3 residues: CATSSGQGSHEQYF. The CDR3 DNA reads as TGTGCCACCAGCAGCGGACAGGGGAGCCACGAGCAGTACTTC.

A note on this clone: One end of the junction is discordant with germline, which a read error may explain. The V gene is TRBV7-9, the J gene TRBJ2-5; D possibly corresponds to TRBD2 (6 bases). The germline V gene has CDR1 SEHNR and CDR2 FQNEAQ (reference sequence). The CDR3 extends over 15 amino acids. The CDR3 DNA is TGTTCCAGCAGCCGAGGAGGGGCCTCGGTTGGGACCCAGTACTTC. Protein product: CSSSRGGASVGTQYF.

V is TRBV5-1 and J is TRBJ2-3; D is perhaps TRBD1 (6 bases). V shed 0 bases and J shed 0 bases, with 8 bases lying between them. Germline loops: CDR1 SGHRS, CDR2 YFSETQ. This CDR3 spans 15 amino acids. CDR3 sequence (DNA): TGCGCCAGCAGCTTGGCCGGACAGAGCACAGATACGCAGTATTTT. It translates to CASSLAGQSTDTQYF.

This chain connects TRBV27 to TRBJ1-5; D remains unclear. CDR1 is MNHEY, CDR2 SMNVEV, per germline (reference sequence). The CDR3 loop spans 13 amino acids. V shed 2 bases and J shed 2 bases, with 4 bases lying between them. CDR3 region: CASSLRGNQPQHF. The DNA of the CDR3 is TGTGCCAGCAGTTTACGGGGCAATCAGCCCCAGCATTTT.

The rearrangement uses TRBV25-1 and TRBJ1-4, with a tentative D call TRBD1 (5 bases). The ends were cut back, 3 bases at V and 3 bases at J, with 14 bases in the middle. CDR1 MGHDK and CDR2 SYGVNS come from the germline V gene. The CDR3 contains 16 residues. The CDR3 loop is CASSDAVDSPNEKLFF. For the CDR3, the DNA is TGTGCCAGCAGTGATGCGGTAGACAGCCCTAATGAAAAACTGTTTTTT.

This rearrangement joins TRBV10-3 to TRBJ2-7; D may be TRBD1 (6 bases). With 3 bases removed from V and 2 bases from J, the gap between germline ends came to 11 bases. The CDR3 is 14 amino acids. Germline assignment: CDR1 ENHRY and CDR2 SYGVKD. The CDR3 coding sequence is TGTGCCATCAGTGATAGGACAGACGCCTACGAGCAGTACTTC. Translating it yields CAISDRTDAYEQYF.

Only one count was recorded for this clone. As DNA, the CDR3 is TGTGCCAGCAGCGAGTATAAATCCAATGAGCAGTTCTTC. This translates into CASSEYKSNEQFF. V usage is TRBV6-5 and J usage is TRBJ2-1; D is undetermined. Trimming removed 6 bases from V and 6 bases from J, with 12 bases in between. Germline assignment: CDR1 MNHEY and CDR2 SVGAGI. CDR3 length: 13 amino acids.

The chain recombines TRBV4-1 with TRBJ1-2; D call uncertain. The V gene lost 0 bases and the J gene lost 5 bases, with 10 bases spanning the gap. The CDR3 spans 14 residues. In germline, CDR1 is MGHRA, CDR2 YSYEKL. As DNA, the CDR3 is TGCGCCAGCAGCCAAGAGCCCCGAGGGTATGGCTACACCTTC. Amino acids: CASSQEPRGYGYTF.

The chain employs TRBV7-9 and TRBJ1-2, with TRBD1 identical over 9 bases. Germline V gives CDR1 SEHNR, CDR2 FQNEAQ (reference sequence). V gave up 4 bases and J gave up 8 bases; unmatched junction bases: 11. The CDR3 length is 15 residues. CDR3 bases: TGTGCCAGCAGCTCGGGGACAGGGAACGGCTGGGGCTACACCTTC. The encoded protein is CASSSGTGNGWGYTF.

The DNA for the CDR3 is TGTGCCAGCAGCTTGAAGCGGGGTCCTGAAGCTTTCTTT. Amino acids: CASSLKRGPEAFF. The chain has TRBV5-6 and TRBJ1-1; D is uncertain. Per germline, CDR1 SGHDT and CDR2 YYEEEE. V was trimmed by 1 base and J by 6 bases, leaving 10 bases between them. There are 13 residues in the CDR3.

The V gene is TRBV28, the J gene TRBJ2-3; 7 bases fit TRBD2. Germline CDR1 and CDR2: MDHEN and SYDVKM. There are 15 residues in the CDR3. Trimming cost V 4 bases and J 6 bases; bases outside gene matches: 10. The CDR3, as DNA: TGTGCCAGCAGTTCCACCCGTGGTAGCGGGGATACGCAGTATTTT. Encoded protein: CASSSTRGSGDTQYF.

This sequence joins TRBV5-8 and TRBJ1-5, with 8 bases matching TRBD1. V was pared by 4 bases and J by 3 bases, with 6 bases of the junction left unmatched. Germline V gene data show CDR1 as SGHTS and CDR2 as YDEGEE. The CDR3 totals 15 residues. The CDR3, as DNA: TGTGCCAGCAGCCCCATGACAGGGGCCAATCAGCCCCAGCATTTT. It is translated as CASSPMTGANQPQHF.

The chain links TRBV5-5 to TRBJ1-3, with D perhaps TRBD1 (5 bases). CDR1 SGHKS and CDR2 YYEKEE come from the germline V gene (reference sequence). The CDR3 spans 14 residues. V was pared by 4 bases and J by 4 bases, with 12 bases between. The chain's CDR3 is CASSPGTPGNTIYF. In nucleotides, the CDR3 is TGTGCCAGCAGCCCCGGGACTCCGGGAAACACCATATATTTT.

The table lists this clone with a count of one. This rearrangement joins TRBV5-1 to TRBJ2-7, with TRBD2 as a possible D gene (6 bases). The CDR3 runs to 15 residues. V was cut by 4 bases and J by 4 bases, with 18 bases left in between. Germline lookup yields CDR1 SGHRS and CDR2 YFSETQ. Here the CDR3 DNA reads TGCGCCAGCAGCATGGGACCAGCCGCGGGGTACGAGCAGTACTTC. Its translation: CASSMGPAAGYEQYF. Variable domain in full (rest from reference TRBV5-1 and TRBJ2-7): KAGVTQTPRYLIKTRGQQVTLSCSPISGHRSVSWYQQTPGQGLQFLFEYFSETQRNKGNFPGRFSGRQFSNSRSEMNVSTLELGDSALYLCASSMGPAAGYEQYFGPGTRLTVT.

The chain combines TRBV2 with TRBJ2-5, with 7 bases that match TRBD2. The length of the CDR3 is 13 residues. Germline V CDR1 and CDR2: SNHLY, FYNNEI. Losses at the gene ends were 6 bases for V and 1 base for J; bases not matched to a gene: 2. As DNA, the CDR3 is TGTGCCAGCAGGCGGGGGACCCAAGAGACCCAGTACTTC. Amino acids: CASRRGTQETQYF.

This clone was seen more than once but under ten times. V and J are TRBV28 and TRBJ2-2, with D hard to call. This CDR3 has 14 amino acids. V shed 6 bases and J shed 0 bases, with 8 bases lying between them. Germline CDR1 MDHEN, CDR2 SYDVKM. The CDR3 protein is CASSLLPNTGELFF. CDR3 DNA: TGTGCCAGCAGCCTACTTCCGAACACCGGGGAGCTGTTTTTT.

The genes are TRBV4-3 and TRBJ2-7, with a tentative D call TRBD2 (6 bases). Germline CDR1 LGHNA, CDR2 YSLEER. Trimming stripped 3 bases from V and 2 bases from J, with 8 bases between. CDR3 size: 13 residues. CDR3 bases: TGCGCCAGCAGCCAGAGGAGGGCCTACGAGCAGTACTTC. Protein sequence: CASSQRRAYEQYF.

As to this clone: One junction end does not reproduce the germline sequence, and a read error may be involved. The chain is built from TRBV7-8 and TRBJ1-1; D gene ambiguous. This CDR3 region has 12 residues. Germline CDR1 is SGHVS and CDR2 is FQNEAQ. The DNA of the CDR3 is TGTGCCGGCAGCGAGGTGGGCACTGAAGCTTTCTTT. The encoded protein is CAGSEVGTEAFF.

This sequence joins TRBV19 and TRBJ2-7, with D possibly TRBD2 on 7 matching bases. Germline CDR1 reads LNHDA; CDR2 reads SQIVND (reference sequence). CDR3 size: 16 residues. V lost 3 bases and J lost 7, with 22 bases in between. CDR3 DNA: TGTGCCAGTAGTATGGGGGCAGCGGCGGGGGAGTCGGAGCAGTACTTC. It encodes CASSMGAAAGESEQYF.

This clone came up once. The chain uses TRBV28 and TRBJ2-5; TRBD2 is a possible D gene (5 bases). CDR1 is MDHEN, CDR2 SYDVKM, per germline. V was pared by 6 bases and J by 1 base, with 15 bases between. The CDR3 is made up of 15 amino acids. The CDR3 loop is CASREIMRAQETQYF. CDR3 nucleotides: TGTGCCAGCAGAGAAATTATGAGGGCCCAAGAGACCCAGTACTTC.

The CDR3 sequence: CASSLAPGGGNEKLFF. CDR3 nucleotides: TGCGCCAGCAGCTTGGCACCGGGGGGCGGAAATGAAAAACTGTTTTTT. The rearrangement joins TRBV5-1 to TRBJ1-4; possibly TRBD1 for D (6 bases). Trimming pared 0 bases from V and 5 bases from J, leaving 14 bases between. Germline V gene data show CDR1 as SGHRS and CDR2 as YFSETQ. The CDR3 is 16 residues long.

The chain employs TRBV28 and TRBJ1-2; TRBD1 matches 11 bases. CDR3 length: 17 amino acids. Germline CDR1 reads MDHEN; CDR2 reads SYDVKM. The trim removed 3 bases at V and 7 bases at J, leaving 13 bases unmatched. CDR3 protein: CASSFTGTGGLTIGYTF. The CDR3, as DNA: TGTGCCAGCAGTTTTACCGGGACAGGGGGATTAACTATTGGCTACACCTTC.

The CDR3 loop is CASSFQQGPRVDGYTF. CDR3 DNA sequence: TGTGCCAGCAGCTTTCAACAGGGGCCGCGGGTGGATGGCTACACCTTC. V is TRBV7-2 and J is TRBJ1-2; 7 positions match TRBD1. With V trimmed by 3 bases and J by 6 bases, 13 bases remained unmatched. This CDR3 is 16 amino acids long. Germline-derived CDR1 and CDR2 are SGHTA and FQGNSA.